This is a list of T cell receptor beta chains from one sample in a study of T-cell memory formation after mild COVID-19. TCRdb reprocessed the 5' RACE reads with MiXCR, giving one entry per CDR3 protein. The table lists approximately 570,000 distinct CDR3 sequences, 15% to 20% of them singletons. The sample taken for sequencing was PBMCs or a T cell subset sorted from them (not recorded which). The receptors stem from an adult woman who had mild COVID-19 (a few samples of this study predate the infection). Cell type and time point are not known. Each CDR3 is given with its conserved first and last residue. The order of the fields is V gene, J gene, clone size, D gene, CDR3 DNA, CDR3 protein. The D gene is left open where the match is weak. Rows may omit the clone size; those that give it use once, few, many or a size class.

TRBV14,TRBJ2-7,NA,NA,TGTGCCAGCAGCCAGCAGACAGCTAGCTACGAGCAGTACTTC,CASSQQTASYEQYF
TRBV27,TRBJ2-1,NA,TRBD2,TGTGCCAGCACCAGCCACTCTAGCGGGAGAGCCAATGAGCAGTTCTTC,CASTSHSSGRANEQFF
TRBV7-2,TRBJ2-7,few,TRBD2,TGTGCCAGCAGCTTAGAGCGGGAGAGGAGCTCCTACGAGCAGTACTTC,CASSLERERSSYEQYF
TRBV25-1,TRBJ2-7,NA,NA,TGTGCCAGCAGTGAGGGCTTGTTTGTGCAGTACTTC,CASSEGLFVQYF
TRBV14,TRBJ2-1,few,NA,TGTGCCAGCAGCCAAGATAGGGCAGGGGACTTTCGCAATGAGCAGTTCTTC,CASSQDRAGDFRNEQFF
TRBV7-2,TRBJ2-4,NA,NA,TGTGCCAGCAGCTTAGTGGCAGGGGATTTGAACATTCAGTACTTC,CASSLVAGDLNIQYF
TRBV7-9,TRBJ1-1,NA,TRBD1,TGTGCCAGCAGCACGAGACAGGGGTTGAGGACTGAAGCTTTCTTT,CASSTRQGLRTEAFF
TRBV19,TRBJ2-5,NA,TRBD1,TGTGCCACCACTGACCCAGGACAGGGGGTGACGGAGACCCAGTACTTC,CATTDPGQGVTETQYF
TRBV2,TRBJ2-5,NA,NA,TGTGCCAGCAGTGGGCCGAGGGGTAATCCGTACCAAGAGACCCAGTACTTC,CASSGPRGNPYQETQYF
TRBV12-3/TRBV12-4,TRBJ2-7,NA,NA,TGTGCCAGCAGTTTAGACACAAGCTCCTACGAGCAGTACTTC,CASSLDTSSYEQYF
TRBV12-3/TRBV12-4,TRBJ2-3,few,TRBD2,TGTGCCAGCAGTCCAAGGACTAGCGGGGGGCCGGTAGATACGCAGTATTTT,CASSPRTSGGPVDTQYF
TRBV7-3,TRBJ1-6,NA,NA,TGTGCCAGCAGCCACGACGGGGGCTATTCACCCCTCCACTTT,CASSHDGGYSPLHF
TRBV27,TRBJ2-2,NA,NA,TGTGCCAGCAGTTTATCGTTCGCGGAGTTGAACACCGGGGAGCTGTTTTTT,CASSLSFAELNTGELFF
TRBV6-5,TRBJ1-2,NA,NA,TGTGCCAGCAGTTACTCGTGGGGGGGTGGCTATGGCTACACCTTC,CASSYSWGGGYGYTF
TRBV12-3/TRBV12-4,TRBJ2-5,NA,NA,TGTGCCAGCAGTCCCCTGGGGGCCGGAGGTGCAGAGACCCAGTACTTC,CASSPLGAGGAETQYF
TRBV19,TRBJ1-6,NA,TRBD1,TGTGCCAGTAGTATAGCGGGACAGATTAATTCACCCCTCCACTTT,CASSIAGQINSPLHF
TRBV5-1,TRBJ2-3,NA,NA,TGCGCCAGCAGCCTCGGGGAGATTAGCACAGATACGCAGTATTTT,CASSLGEISTDTQYF
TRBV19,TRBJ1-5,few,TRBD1,TGTGCCAGTAGGGCAGGGGGGAATCAGCCCCAGCATTTT,CASRAGGNQPQHF
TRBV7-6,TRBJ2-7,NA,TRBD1,TGTGCCAGCAGCTTATTGTCCCAGGGGGCCTCAAGCTCCTACGAGCAGTACTTC,CASSLLSQGASSSYEQYF
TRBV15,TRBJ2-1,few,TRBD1,TGTGCCACCAGCAGAAAACAGGGGTTTGAGCAGTTCTTC,CATSRKQGFEQFF
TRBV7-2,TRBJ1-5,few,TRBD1,TGTGCCAGCAGCTTCCGACAGGGAGAGGGACAGCCCCAGCATTTT,CASSFRQGEGQPQHF
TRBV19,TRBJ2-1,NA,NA,TGTGCCAGTAGTATAGGGAAGGGAGATCTACAGAGCTCCTACAATGAGCAGTTCTTC,CASSIGKGDLQSSYNEQFF
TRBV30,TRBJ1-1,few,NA,TGTGCCTGGAGTTTGACCGGGCCTGAAGCTTTCTTT,CAWSLTGPEAFF
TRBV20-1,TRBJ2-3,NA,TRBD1,TGCAGTGCTAGAGATGGACAGGGGGCAAGCATAGATACGCAGTATTTT,CSARDGQGASIDTQYF
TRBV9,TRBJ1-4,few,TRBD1,TGTGCCAGCAGCCCGCATACAGGGGGCAAAGAAAAACTGTTTTTT,CASSPHTGGKEKLFF
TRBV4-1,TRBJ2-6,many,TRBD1,TGCGCCAGCAGCCAAGATCGGACAGGGGGTGCCTCTGGGGCCAACGTCCTGACTTTC,CASSQDRTGGASGANVLTF
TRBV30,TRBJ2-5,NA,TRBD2,TGTGCCTGCAGCGGGAGGGCCATTGTAGAGACCCAGTACTTC,CACSGRAIVETQYF
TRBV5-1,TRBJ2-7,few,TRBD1,TGCGCCAGCAGCTTGGGACAGGGCTCTGGCGAGCAGTACTTC,CASSLGQGSGEQYF
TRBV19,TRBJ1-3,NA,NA,TGTGCCAGCCTCGGGACCGGCTCTGGAAACACCATATATTTT,CASLGTGSGNTIYF
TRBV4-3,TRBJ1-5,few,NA,TGCGCCAGCAGCCAAGATAGGACGTTTAGCAATCAGCCCCAGCATTTT,CASSQDRTFSNQPQHF
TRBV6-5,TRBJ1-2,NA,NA,TGTGCCAGCAGTTACTTGGGGAACGGTAACTATGGCTACACCTTC,CASSYLGNGNYGYTF
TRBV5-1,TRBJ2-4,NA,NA,TGCGCCAGCAGCTTGGCAGGACTGAAGCTAGGGGTGGCCAAAAACATTCAGTACTTC,CASSLAGLKLGVAKNIQYF
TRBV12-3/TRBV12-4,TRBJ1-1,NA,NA,TGTGCCAGCAGTTTCCGACGGAACACTGAAGCTTTCTTT,CASSFRRNTEAFF
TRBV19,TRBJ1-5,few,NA,TGTGCCAGTAGTATAGAAGACAGCTTTATTAGCAATCAGCCCCAGCATTTT,CASSIEDSFISNQPQHF
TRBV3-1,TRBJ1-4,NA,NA,TGTGCCACCTCGACCCTTGGACTCCGGCTGTTTTTT,CATSTLGLRLFF
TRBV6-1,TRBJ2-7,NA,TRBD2,TGTGCCAGCAGTGAAGTAGCGGGGGCCTGGTACGAGCAGTACTTC,CASSEVAGAWYEQYF
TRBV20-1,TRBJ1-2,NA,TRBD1,TGCAGTGCTGCCCGGGACAGGGGACTAGGAGGCTACACCTTC,CSAARDRGLGGYTF
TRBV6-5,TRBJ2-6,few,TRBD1,TGTGCCAGCAGTTTCCTAGTTCCGGGACAGGGACCCTCTGGGGCCAACGTCCTGACTTTC,CASSFLVPGQGPSGANVLTF
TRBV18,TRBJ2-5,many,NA,TGTGCCAGCTCACCTACGCAGGGGTACCAAGAGACCCAGTACTTC,CASSPTQGYQETQYF
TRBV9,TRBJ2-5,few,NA,TGTGCCAGCAGCGTAGATGCGGCTCCGCAAGAGACCCAGTACTTC,CASSVDAAPQETQYF
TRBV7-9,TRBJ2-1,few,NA,TGTGCCAGCAGCACGGGTGGGACCCACAATGAGCAGTTCTTC,CASSTGGTHNEQFF
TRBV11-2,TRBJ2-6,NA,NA,TGTGCCAGCAGCTCAACCTCCCTCGGGACATGGGTGGCTGGGGCCAACGTCCTGACTTTC,CASSSTSLGTWVAGANVLTF
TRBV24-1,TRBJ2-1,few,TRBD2,TGTGCCACCAGTGATGGGACTAGCGGGAGAGCTTACAATGAGCAGTTCTTC,CATSDGTSGRAYNEQFF
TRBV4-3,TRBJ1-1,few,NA,TGCGCCAGCAGCCAGACCCAGGGGTCGAACACTGAAGCTTTCTTT,CASSQTQGSNTEAFF
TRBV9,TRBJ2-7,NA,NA,TGTGCCAGCAGCGTAGAAGGGGGGGAGCAGTACTTC,CASSVEGGEQYF
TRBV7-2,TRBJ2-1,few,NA,TGTGCCAGCAGTGAGCGGAGTCGGGTCGATGAGCAGTTCTTC,CASSERSRVDEQFF
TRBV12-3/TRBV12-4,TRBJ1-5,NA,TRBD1,TGTGCCAGCAGTTCTCGACAGGGGAGCAATCAGCCCCAGCATTTT,CASSSRQGSNQPQHF
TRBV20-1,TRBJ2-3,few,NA,TGCAGTGCTAGAGAGGGACCCGTGGTCGGCACAGATACGCAGTATTTT,CSAREGPVVGTDTQYF
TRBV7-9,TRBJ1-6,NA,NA,TGTGCCAGCACCTCTAGCTCCTATAATTCACCCCTCCACTTT,CASTSSSYNSPLHF
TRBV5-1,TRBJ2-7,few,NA,TGCGCCAGCAGCTTGGAGACAGTGTCCTACGAGCAGTACTTC,CASSLETVSYEQYF
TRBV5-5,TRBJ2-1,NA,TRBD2,TGTGCCAGCAGCTTTTGGCTGGGACTAGCGGGAGTACGGTCCTACAATGAGCAGTTCTTC,CASSFWLGLAGVRSYNEQFF
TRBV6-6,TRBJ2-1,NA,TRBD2,TGTGCCAGCTCACCGGGGGGAAGGAATGAGCAGTTCTTC,CASSPGGRNEQFF
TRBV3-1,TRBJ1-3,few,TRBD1,TGTGCCAGCAGCCCCCACCGATTGACAGGGGGCCTAGGAAACACCATATATTTT,CASSPHRLTGGLGNTIYF
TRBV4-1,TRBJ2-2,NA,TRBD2,TGCGCCAGCAGCCAAGTAGGGCTAGCGGGAGTTACCGGGGAGCTGTTTTTT,CASSQVGLAGVTGELFF